Described below is a single T cell receptor (beta chain) sequence and its context. The data were taken from a study of cytomegalovirus exposure and HLA in healthy donors. The primer mix had 60 Vbeta and 13 Jbeta primers. Assay used: immunoSEQ multiplex PCR; TCRdb lists only in-frame clones, some missing. The sample carries roughly 110,000 clones, 77% recorded once. The sequence came from a male donor in good health and CMV-seronegative. The specimen sequenced was PBMCs.

The CDR3 reads CATSSGREAETQYF. The CDR3 bases are TGCGCCACCTCTAGCGGGAGGGAAGCAGAGACCCAGTACTTC. The chain joins TRBV5-1 to TRBJ2-5; 12 nucleotides agree with TRBD2. Germline loops: CDR1 SGHRS, CDR2 YFSETQ. This CDR3 has 14 residues. Trimming took 9 bases from V and 4 from J; bases not matched to a gene: 7.